This T cell receptor beta chain was profiled in a study of T cells in women clearing cervical HPV infection. Only in-frame clones appear in the TCRdb table, and some are missing; sequencing was by immunoSEQ multiplex PCR. The repertoire table contains 25,000 to 30,000 clones. The CDR3 consists of 13 residues. Per the germline V gene, CDR1 is SGHAT and CDR2 is FQNNGV. The junction had 4 bases not matched to a gene; V was cut back by 6 bases and J by 2 bases. In the case of this clone: Its antigen is undetermined. The read finishes 3 residues shy of the CDR3 end, and the germline J gene is used to complete it.

Study findings and constraints: TRBV6-7 relative abundance averaged about 0.1% in cases and roughly 0.17% in controls.

The TCR originated in a woman between 18 and 70 years old with a cervical HPV16 infection that either progressed to CIN3+ or cleared (not recorded which). Sequencing used blood buffy coat. The genes are TRBV11-2 and TRBJ2-7; TRBD1 aligns across 7 bases. This CDR3 is CASSKTGPYEQYF. The sequenced part of the CDR3 DNA is TGTGCCAGCAGTAAGACAGGGCCCTACGAG.